A selection of T cell receptor beta chains follows, all from one sample in a study of T cells in localized non-small cell lung cancer. Measured with immunoSEQ multiplex PCR; TCRdb has only the in-frame clones, and not every one. The table includes about 4,800 clones, about 55% detected once. The material sequenced was lymph node tissue, taken before any cancer treatment. These receptors all come from a male donor at least 60 years old with stage I squamous cell lung carcinoma. Both conserved end residues are part of each CDR3. The order of the fields is CDR3 protein, V gene, CDR3 length, J gene.

CASSPRSGSDIVNTGELFF	TRBV6-8	19	TRBJ2-2
CASSPRGLAVTSTDTQYF	TRBV19	18	TRBJ2-3
CASSSGTSNEQFF	TRBV10-2	13	TRBJ2-1
CASSPPPGQSGDTQYF	TRBV28	16	TRBJ2-3
CAWSMGTGADTQYF	TRBV30	14	TRBJ2-3
CATSRPFSNQPQHF	TRBV15	14	TRBJ1-5
CASSLDRGNTEAFF	TRBV11-3	14	TRBJ1-1
CASSELWERYF	TRBV6-7	11	TRBJ2-5
CASSLKSPIERGYEQYF	TRBV28	17	TRBJ2-7
CSVKKSGQLGKLFF	TRBV29-1	14	TRBJ1-4
CASRGTGVDIQYF	TRBV28	13	TRBJ2-4
CASMGGMNTEAFF	TRBV28	13	TRBJ1-1
CASSPIAGGRDTQYF	TRBV9	15	TRBJ2-3
CASRAWEGGGQFVDTQYF	TRBV9	18	TRBJ2-3
CASSQVYSYGYTF	TRBV14	13	TRBJ1-2
CASSQDLAGGFNEQFF	TRBV4-1	16	TRBJ2-1
CASTPDKETQYF	TRBV28	12	TRBJ2-5
CASRLVGERGTYEQYF	TRBV6-8	16	TRBJ2-7
CASSQEQADTQYF	TRBV4-1	13	TRBJ2-3
CATSTGGGWVSYNEQFF	TRBV15	17	TRBJ2-1
CASSPNRDSTEAFF	TRBV19	14	TRBJ1-1
CASSQDTDTQYF	TRBV6-8	12	TRBJ2-3
CASSIWGQLNYGYTF	TRBV19	15	TRBJ1-2
CASSPVTGQTGELFF	TRBV7-5	15	TRBJ2-2
CASSLDGRSGNTIYF	TRBV11-3	15	TRBJ1-3
CANSQEDRGQGRRRGQETQYF	TRBV23-1	21	TRBJ2-5
CASSQLGPSTDTQYF	TRBV9	15	TRBJ2-3
CASSGGSLPGELFF	TRBV28	14	TRBJ2-2
CASSYRQGPLGGYTF	TRBV11-3	15	TRBJ1-2
CASATSGRAHEQFF	TRBV6-8	14	TRBJ2-1
CASSPTPTSGLYNEQFF	TRBV6-8	17	TRBJ2-1
CASSATDRVWQETQYF	TRBV25-1	16	TRBJ2-5
CASSPRGTSGGGTYEQYF	TRBV18	18	TRBJ2-7
CASSLVGYSNQPQHF	TRBV11-3	15	TRBJ1-5
CASSRTSGGLTDTQYF	TRBV28	16	TRBJ2-3
CASSPPSGNYEQYF	TRBV18	14	TRBJ2-7
CATSRDKGPREQYF	TRBV15	14	TRBJ2-7
CASSPFTGGQNNNEQFF	TRBV18	17	TRBJ2-1
CASGSARGGELFF	TRBV9	13	TRBJ2-2
CASSLVGEGNTEAFF	TRBV11-3	15	TRBJ1-1
CASSHRDTYNEQFF	TRBV9	14	TRBJ2-1